These 17 T cell receptor beta chains share one sample of origin, sequenced in a study of CD8 T cells in Susac syndrome (dated by TCRdb to about 2019). Library method: the immunoSEQ multiplex PCR assay. RNA was extracted using the RNeasy kit, and about 0.5 to 1 ug of the RNA was reverse transcribed with random hexamers. TCRdb handled the public reads itself, with Q25 trimming in fastp and clone calling in MiXCR, and kept productive beta chains. Rows are unified per CDR3 protein, each entry keeping the most common DNA and genes. The sample records fewer than 100,000 distinct CDR3 sequences, roughly 90% of which are singletons. Of the sample, about 0.52% is held by the ten largest clones. The sequenced sample was CD8+ T cells from PBMCs. These receptors were collected from a human donor with multiple sclerosis.

This clonotype was counted between two and nine times. The J gene is TRBJ2-7, the V gene TRBV7-2; D is unresolved. The CDR3 extends over 13 amino acids. Trimming cost V 5 bases and J 2 bases, with 10 bases left between them. CDR1 is SGHTA, CDR2 FQGNSA, per germline. CDR3 sequence reads: CASSPSIPYEQYF. CDR3 nucleotide sequence: TGTGCCAGCAGCCCTAGTATCCCCTACGAGCAGTACTTC.

The CDR3: CASRSSNGDEKLFF. CDR3 bases: TGTGCCAGCAGGTCAAGCAACGGGGACGAAAAACTGTTTTTT. The chain uses TRBV12-3 or TRBV12-4 and TRBJ1-4, with a possible D match to TRBD1 (5 bases). V lost 6 bases to trimming and J lost 8 bases, with 16 bases between them. This CDR3 is built from 14 residues.

The chain has TRBV5-6 and TRBJ1-5; D perhaps matches TRBD1 (6 bases). The germline gives CDR1 SGHDT, CDR2 YYEEEE. CDR3 length: 14 amino acids. Trimming removed 4 bases at V and 2 bases at J, with 10 bases between. CDR3: CASSVRQGNQPQHF. CDR3 in DNA: TGTGCCAGCAGCGTACGACAGGGCAATCAGCCCCAGCATTTT.

The gene calls are TRBV20-1 and TRBJ2-7; 10 nucleotides agree with TRBD1. The CDR3 has 14 residues. The junction had 9 bases not matched to a gene; V was cut back by 3 bases and J by 7 bases. Per the germline V gene, CDR1 is DFQATT and CDR2 is SNEGSKA (reference sequence). CDR3 protein: CSASPDRGYHEQYF. In nucleotides, the CDR3 is TGCAGTGCTAGTCCGGACAGGGGGTATCATGAGCAGTACTTC.

The chain joins TRBV7-9 to TRBJ2-7; no clear D gene. CDR1 and CDR2 (germline): SEHNR, FQNEAQ (reference sequence). The CDR3 covers 12 residues. V was cut by 5 bases and J by 6 bases, with 11 bases left in between. The CDR3 protein is CASSEHAREQYF. DNA for the CDR3: TGTGCCAGCAGCGAGCATGCGCGCGAGCAGTACTTC.

This chain connects TRBV28 to TRBJ2-7; D uncertain. The CDR3 covers 15 residues. Trimming shortened V by 4 bases and J by 3 bases, and 16 bases separated the two germline ends. CDR1 and CDR2 (germline): MDHEN, SYDVKM. The CDR3 here is CASSSVLTMGYEQYF. The DNA for the CDR3 is TGTGCCAGCAGTTCGGTTCTAACAATGGGCTACGAGCAGTACTTC.

V usage is TRBV4-1 and J usage is TRBJ2-7; 8 bases fit TRBD1. The germline V gene encodes CDR1 MGHRA and CDR2 YSYEKL. The CDR3 runs 15 residues. After removal of 1 base from V and 2 bases from J, the junction contained 4 bases not matched to a gene. CDR3 amino acids: CASSQGETGAYEQYF. CDR3 bases: TGCGCCAGCAGCCAAGGCGAGACAGGGGCCTACGAGCAGTACTTC.

This clonotype has just one count. The chain has TRBV5-1 and TRBJ2-1, with 7 bases aligning to TRBD2. This CDR3 has 16 amino acids. The trim removed 0 bases at V and 1 base at J, leaving 4 bases unmatched. Germline lookup yields CDR1 SGHRS and CDR2 YFSETQ. CDR3: CASSLGLARSYNEQFF. The DNA of the CDR3 is TGCGCCAGCAGCTTGGGACTAGCCCGGTCCTACAATGAGCAGTTCTTC.

The chain recombines TRBV7-2 with TRBJ2-1; 9 nucleotides line up with TRBD2. CDR1 and CDR2 (germline): SGHTA, FQGNSA. J gave up 7 bases and V 2 bases, and 9 bases lay outside the gene matches. The CDR3 is 16 residues long. CDR3 sequence (DNA): TGTGCCAGCAGCTTAATGGGAGCGGGAGGTAGGAATGAGCAGTTCTTC. Translating it yields CASSLMGAGGRNEQFF.

V and J are TRBV9 and TRBJ1-2, with unresolved D. V shed 3 bases and J shed 1 base, with 10 bases lying between them. The CDR3 contains 14 residues. CDR1 is SGDLS, CDR2 YYNGEE, per germline. The CDR3 loop is CASSAPDGNYGYTF. DNA of the CDR3: TGTGCCAGCAGCGCCCCGGACGGTAACTATGGCTACACCTTC.

The chain carries TRBV5-6 and TRBJ2-1; tentative D call: TRBD2 (5 bases). Trimming took 3 bases from V and 4 from J, leaving 17 bases between them. The CDR3 loop spans 16 amino acids. CDR1 SGHDT and CDR2 YYEEEE come from the germline V gene. CDR3 nucleotides: TGTGCCAGCAGCTCCGACCCACTAGTATCTTACAATGAGCAGTTCTTC. Translating gives CASSSDPLVSYNEQFF.

The DNA for the CDR3 is TGTGCCAGTGGCAGAGGAATCAATGAGCAGTTCTTC. It codes for CASGRGINEQFF. The rearrangement uses TRBV28 and TRBJ2-1, with D hard to call. Germline-derived CDR1 and CDR2 are MDHEN and SYDVKM. Trimming stripped 9 bases from V and 6 bases from J, with 12 bases between. The CDR3 consists of 12 residues.

The chain has TRBV5-1 and TRBJ2-1; 10 bases match TRBD1. The trim removed 3 bases at V and 8 bases at J, leaving 8 bases unmatched. The CDR3 contains 15 residues. The germline V gene encodes CDR1 SGHRS and CDR2 YFSETQ. The CDR3, as DNA: TGCGCCAGCAGCTCCGGACAGGGGACAGGGGATGAGCAGTTCTTC. As protein: CASSSGQGTGDEQFF.

This clonotype has more than one count but fewer than ten. The rearrangement links TRBV13 to TRBJ2-7, with D tentatively TRBD1 or TRBD2 (5 bases each). Germline V gives CDR1 PRHDT, CDR2 FYEKMQ (reference sequence). V lost 5 bases, J lost 0 bases, and 11 bases lay in between. The CDR3 totals 14 residues. The CDR3 bases are TGTGCCAGCAGCCCGGAAGGGACCTCCTACGAGCAGTACTTC. As protein: CASSPEGTSYEQYF. The full variable domain, with the rest looked up from reference TRBV13 and TRBJ2-7, is AAGVIQSPRHLIKEKRETATLKCYPIPRHDTVYWYQQGPGQDPQFLISFYEKMQSDKGSIPDRFSAQQFSDYHSELNMSSLELGDSALYFCASSPEGTSYEQYFGPGTRLTVT.

This chain links TRBV9 with TRBJ2-2; no firm D call. Looked up from germline, CDR1 is SGDLS and CDR2 is YYNGEE. Trimming removed 0 bases at V and 7 bases at J, with 7 bases between. CDR3 size: 13 residues. The CDR3 coding sequence is TGTGCCAGCAGCGTAGCTGTGAACGGGGAGCTGTTTTTT. Translated: CASSVAVNGELFF.

The chain combines TRBV6-5 with TRBJ2-3; D might be TRBD2 (6 bases). V was trimmed by 4 bases and J by 2 bases, leaving 10 bases between them. Per germline, CDR1 MNHEY and CDR2 SVGAGI. The CDR3 extends over 14 amino acids. The CDR3 sequence: CASSFVRDTDTQYF. Here the CDR3 DNA reads TGTGCCAGCAGTTTCGTGCGGGACACAGATACGCAGTATTTT.

The chain joins TRBV7-8 to TRBJ2-7; a possible D gene is TRBD1 (6 bases). Germline lookup yields CDR1 SGHVS and CDR2 FQNEAQ. This CDR3 has 14 residues. Trimming pared 1 base from V and 3 bases from J, leaving 10 bases between. The CDR3 region has the DNA TGTGCCAGCAGCTTAGGGACAGTGGGCTACGAGCAGTACTTC. Translation gives CASSLGTVGYEQYF.